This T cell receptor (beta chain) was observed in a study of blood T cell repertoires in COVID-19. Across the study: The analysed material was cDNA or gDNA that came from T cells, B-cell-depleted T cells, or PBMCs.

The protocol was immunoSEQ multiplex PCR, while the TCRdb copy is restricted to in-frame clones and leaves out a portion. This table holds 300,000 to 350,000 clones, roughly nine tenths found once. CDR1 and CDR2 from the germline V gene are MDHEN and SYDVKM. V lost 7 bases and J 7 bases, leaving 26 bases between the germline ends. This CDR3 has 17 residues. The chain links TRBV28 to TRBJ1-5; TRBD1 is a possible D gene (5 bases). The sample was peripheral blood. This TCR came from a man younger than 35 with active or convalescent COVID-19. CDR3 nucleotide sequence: TGTGCCAGCACTCCAATCGATCTCTCGGGGGTGGGACAGCCCCAGCATTTT. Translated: CASTPIDLSGVGQPQHF. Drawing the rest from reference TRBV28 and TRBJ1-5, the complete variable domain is DVKVTQSSRYLVKRTGEKVFLECVQDMDHENMFWYRQDPGLGLRLIYFSYDVKMKEKGDIPEGYSVSREKKERFSLILESASTNQTSMYLCASTPIDLSGVGQPQHFGDGTRLSIL.